A selection of T cell receptor beta chains follows, all from one sample in a study of CD8 T cells in Susac syndrome. One entry per CDR3 protein, called by TCRdb with MiXCR from the immunoSEQ multiplex PCR reads. In the table there are 150,000 to 200,000 distinct CDR3 sequences, roughly 92% of which are singletons. Sample: CD4+ T cells from PBMCs. The source is a human donor with Susac syndrome. CDR3s include the opening cysteine and the closing phenylalanine or tryptophan. The order of the fields is V gene, D gene, J gene, clone size, CDR3 length, CDR3 protein, CDR3 DNA. The D gene is left open where the match is weak. Size tells how often a clone was seen (once, few, many) or the class of an expanded clone, and some rows leave it out.

v_gene: TRBV25-1
d_gene: NA
j_gene: TRBJ2-7
abundance: NA
len: 12
CDR3aa: CASSVNAYEQYF
CDR3nt: TGTGCCAGCAGTGTGAACGCATACGAGCAGTACTTC

v_gene: TRBV2
d_gene: NA
j_gene: TRBJ1-6
abundance: NA
len: 16
CDR3aa: CASSGRQGGYNSPLHF
CDR3nt: TGTGCCAGCAGTGGAAGGCAGGGCGGCTATAATTCACCCCTCCACTTT

v_gene: TRBV11-2
d_gene: TRBD1
j_gene: TRBJ2-5
abundance: NA
len: 16
CDR3aa: CASSIYRDRDQETQYF
CDR3nt: TGTGCCAGCAGCATCTACCGGGACAGGGACCAAGAGACCCAGTACTTC

v_gene: TRBV15
d_gene: TRBD1
j_gene: TRBJ2-3
abundance: NA
len: 15
CDR3aa: CATSRPDRGKDTQYF
CDR3nt: TGTGCCACCAGCAGACCTGACAGGGGGAAAGATACGCAGTATTTT

v_gene: TRBV5-1
d_gene: NA
j_gene: TRBJ2-3
abundance: NA
len: 14
CDR3aa: CASSVGLSGDTQYF
CDR3nt: TGCGCCAGCAGCGTCGGACTATCGGGAGATACGCAGTATTTT

v_gene: TRBV7-2
d_gene: NA
j_gene: TRBJ2-7
abundance: NA
len: 13
CDR3aa: CASSFGRVNEQYF
CDR3nt: TGTGCCAGCAGCTTTGGCAGGGTCAACGAGCAGTACTTC

v_gene: TRBV12-3/TRBV12-4
d_gene: NA
j_gene: TRBJ1-6
abundance: NA
len: 12
CDR3aa: CASSLDRELLHF
CDR3nt: TGTGCCAGCAGTTTAGATAGGGAGCTCCTCCACTTT

v_gene: TRBV18
d_gene: NA
j_gene: TRBJ1-1
abundance: NA
len: 15
CDR3aa: CASSPRSGSIAEAFF
CDR3nt: TGTGCCAGCTCACCAAGGTCAGGGAGTATCGCTGAAGCTTTCTTT

v_gene: TRBV7-9
d_gene: NA
j_gene: TRBJ1-2
abundance: NA
len: 14
CDR3aa: CASSLTGVSYGYTF
CDR3nt: TGTGCCAGCAGCTTAACGGGGGTTTCCTATGGCTACACCTTC

v_gene: TRBV4-2
d_gene: NA
j_gene: TRBJ2-4
abundance: NA
len: 14
CDR3aa: CASSQDRQGNIQYF
CDR3nt: TGTGCCAGCAGCCAAGATCGGCAGGGGAACATTCAGTACTTC

v_gene: TRBV7-9
d_gene: NA
j_gene: TRBJ1-6
abundance: NA
len: 15
CDR3aa: CASTYNRDYNSPLHF
CDR3nt: TGTGCCAGCACCTACAACAGGGATTATAATTCACCCCTCCACTTT

v_gene: TRBV7-9
d_gene: TRBD1
j_gene: TRBJ1-2
abundance: NA
len: 11
CDR3aa: CASSSQGDYTF
CDR3nt: TGTGCCAGCAGCTCGCAGGGGGACTACACCTTC

v_gene: TRBV29-1
d_gene: TRBD1
j_gene: TRBJ2-3
abundance: once
len: 13
CDR3aa: CSVGDRGTDTQYF
CDR3nt: TGCAGCGTTGGGGACAGGGGAACAGATACGCAGTATTTT

v_gene: TRBV6-2/TRBV6-3
d_gene: NA
j_gene: TRBJ1-2
abundance: NA
len: 13
CDR3aa: CASRDRQSYGYTF
CDR3nt: TGTGCCAGCAGAGATCGACAGAGCTATGGCTACACCTTC

v_gene: TRBV20-1
d_gene: TRBD2
j_gene: TRBJ2-3
abundance: NA
len: 16
CDR3aa: CSASTSGGLSTDTQYF
CDR3nt: TGCAGTGCTAGCACTAGCGGGGGGCTGAGCACAGATACGCAGTATTTT

v_gene: TRBV7-7
d_gene: NA
j_gene: TRBJ1-1
abundance: NA
len: 13
CDR3aa: CASSSRQNTEAFF
CDR3nt: TGTGCCAGCAGCTCCCGACAGAACACTGAAGCTTTCTTT

v_gene: TRBV9
d_gene: TRBD2
j_gene: TRBJ2-1
abundance: NA
len: 15
CDR3aa: CASSVGGGPYNEQFF
CDR3nt: TGTGCCAGCAGCGTCGGGGGGGGGCCTTACAATGAGCAGTTCTTC

v_gene: TRBV5-1
d_gene: NA
j_gene: TRBJ2-1
abundance: NA
len: 15
CDR3aa: CASSPPLAVVDEQFF
CDR3nt: TGCGCCAGCAGCCCCCCCTTAGCGGTGGTCGATGAGCAGTTCTTC

v_gene: TRBV20-1
d_gene: TRBD2
j_gene: TRBJ2-7
abundance: NA
len: 16
CDR3aa: CSASGTSGGQGYEQYF
CDR3nt: TGCAGTGCTAGTGGGACTAGCGGGGGGCAGGGCTACGAGCAGTACTTC

v_gene: TRBV3-1
d_gene: NA
j_gene: TRBJ1-1
abundance: NA
len: 16
CDR3aa: CASSQVRPKAGTEAFF
CDR3nt: TGTGCCAGCAGCCAAGTTCGCCCCAAGGCGGGGACTGAAGCTTTCTTT